This T cell receptor (beta chain) was observed in a study of T cells in Graves' hyperthyroidism and ophthalmopathy. Each person with ophthalmopathy scored at least 3 on the Clinical Activity Score, reached NOSPECS grade 4 or higher, and had been ill under 3 months. The CDR3 is 14 residues long. V dropped 4 bases and J dropped 4; count of bases not matched to a gene: 4. Per germline, CDR1 SGHTA and CDR2 FQGNSA. TCR beta CDR3 regions were amplified from RNA. An initial round of RT-PCR targeting the TCR CDR3 relied on the HTBI primer set. TCRdb used MiXCR to reprocess the multiplex PCR reads, holding one entry per CDR3 protein. The table lists 600,000 or so distinct CDR3 sequences, roughly 15% of them singletons, with approximately 12% in the top ten. Ten or more counts support this clonotype. Its antigen is currently unknown. Study-level findings and limits: Appearing also in blood were most of the thyroid clonotypes expanded above 0.001.

Sequencing was performed on blood. This receptor was taken from a woman aged 50 to 60 with Graves' ophthalmopathy. This chain joins TRBV7-2 and TRBJ1-5; 7 nucleotides line up with TRBD1. This CDR3 reads CASSSPTGNQPQHF. The CDR3 DNA reads TGTGCCAGCAGCTCACCGACAGGGAATCAGCCCCAGCATTTT.